The 31 T cell receptor beta chains below were found in one sample sequenced in a study of blood T cell repertoires in COVID-19. Clones were read by immunoSEQ multiplex PCR, and TCRdb kept only the in-frame ones, dropping some. Of 100,000 to 150,000 clones in the sample, around three quarters were seen once. Sequencing used peripheral blood. The origin of the receptors is a man aged 35 to 55 with active or convalescent COVID-19.

The chain joins TRBV5-4 to TRBJ1-2, with 7 positions matching TRBD1. The V segment lost 3 bases and the J segment 6 bases; nucleotides outside the gene matches: 11. Per germline, CDR1 SGHNT and CDR2 YYREEE (reference sequence). The CDR3 is made up of 15 amino acids. CDR3 in amino acids: CASSSSPDRADGYTF. Written as DNA, the CDR3 is TGTGCCAGCAGCTCCAGCCCCGACAGGGCGGATGGCTACACCTTC.

The V call is TRBV7-2, the J call TRBJ1-2; D gene uncertain. This CDR3 is built from 13 residues. Germline V gene sequence: CDR1 SGHTA, CDR2 FQGNSA. V dropped 6 bases and J dropped 2 bases, with 10 bases sitting between them. CDR3 DNA: TGTGCCAGCAGGGTCAGTAAGAACTATGGCTACACCTTC. This gives the protein CASRVSKNYGYTF.

This clone was picked up many times. The rearrangement joins TRBV21-1 to TRBJ1-2; TRBD1 is the table's D call, not checked against the DNA. TRBV21-1 is a listed pseudogene. The CDR3 extends over 15 amino acids. As DNA, the CDR3 is TGTGCCAGCAGCAAGGGACAGCCATCTAACTATGGCTACACCTTC. This encodes CASSKGQPSNYGYTF.

This rearrangement joins TRBV19 to TRBJ2-4; D is perhaps TRBD2 (6 bases). Trimming took off 3 bases at V and 3 bases at J, with 12 bases between the two ends. Germline V lookup: CDR1 LNHDA, CDR2 SQIVND (reference sequence). The CDR3 runs 15 residues. The CDR3 nucleotides are TGTGCCAGTAGTATTGCGGGGTTTGGCAAAAACATTCAGTACTTC. This codes for CASSIAGFGKNIQYF.

This rearrangement joins TRBV10-2 to TRBJ2-1, with TRBD2 identical over 7 bases. The CDR3 length is 15 residues. The ends lost 2 bases at V and 1 base at J; junction bases unmatched: 2. CDR1 is WSHSY and CDR2 is SAAADI in the germline V gene. The CDR3: CASSEPSGSYNEQFF. CDR3 nucleotide sequence: TGCGCCAGCAGTGAGCCTAGCGGATCCTACAATGAGCAGTTCTTC.

The V gene is TRBV3-1 (or the pseudogene TRBV3-2), the J gene TRBJ1-6; 8 bases map to TRBD1. Germline trimming cut 0 bases from V and 7 bases from J; bases unmatched to any gene: 8. From germline, CDR1 is LGHDT and CDR2 YNNKEL (reference sequence). The CDR3 extends over 17 amino acids. The CDR3 nucleotides are TGTGCCAGCAGCCAAGATTTGACAGGGGCGGGGAATTCACCCCTCCACTTT. Its protein is CASSQDLTGAGNSPLHF.

This clone was seen just once. This rearrangement joins TRBV6-5 to TRBJ1-2; weak D call: TRBD1 (6 bases). The ends were cut back, 5 bases at V and 4 bases at J, with 8 bases in the middle. Germline lookup yields CDR1 MNHEY and CDR2 SVGAGI. There are 12 residues in the CDR3. The CDR3 spells CASSPDSYGYTF. CDR3 DNA: TGTGCCAGCAGTCCGGACAGCTATGGCTACACCTTC.

The chain recombines TRBV6-5 with TRBJ2-7; TRBD1 matches 7 bases. Germline-derived CDR1 and CDR2 are MNHEY and SVGAGI. The CDR3 runs to 12 residues. V lost 7 bases to trimming and J lost 6 bases; unmatched junction nucleotides: 6. This CDR3 reads CASKRQGGEQYF. The CDR3 DNA reads as TGTGCCAGCAAAAGACAGGGTGGCGAGCAGTACTTC.

J is TRBJ1-3 and V is TRBV28; D might be TRBD1 (5 bases). The CDR3 has 16 residues. Trimming shortened V by 6 bases and J by 0 bases, and 15 bases separated the two germline ends. From germline, CDR1 is MDHEN and CDR2 SYDVKM. The CDR3 is CASSSGGSYSGNTIYF. The CDR3 DNA follows: TGTGCCAGCAGCTCTGGGGGGTCCTACTCTGGAAACACCATATATTTT.

The chain carries TRBV24-1 and TRBJ2-7; 11 positions match TRBD2. Trimming at V came to 5 bases and at J to 2 bases, leaving 4 bases not matched to a gene. Germline V gene sequence: CDR1 KGHDR, CDR2 SFDVKD. This CDR3 is 15 amino acids long. Here the CDR3 DNA reads TGTGCCACCAGTGGTGGGACTAGCGGAGCCTACGAGCAGTACTTC. This encodes CATSGGTSGAYEQYF.

The chain joins TRBV15 to TRBJ1-4; D not certain. V shed 5 bases and J shed 5 bases, with 18 bases lying between them. Germline CDR1 reads LNHNV; CDR2 reads YYDKDF (reference sequence). CDR3 length equals 16 residues. CDR3: CATSPLGSAANEKLFF. The DNA of the CDR3 is TGTGCCACCAGCCCGCTAGGAAGCGCAGCGAATGAAAAACTGTTTTTT.

This clone was observed a handful of times. This chain joins TRBV4-3 and TRBJ1-3; D not resolved. V was clipped by 0 bases and J by 3 bases, with 12 bases between them. CDR1 is LGHNA and CDR2 is YSLEER in the germline V gene. There are 16 residues in the CDR3. CDR3 bases: TGCGCCAGCAGCCAAGACACGCGGGTCGGTGGAAACACCATATATTTT. Encoded protein: CASSQDTRVGGNTIYF.

The V gene is TRBV3-1 (or the pseudogene TRBV3-2), the J gene TRBJ1-2; D not certain. Germline CDR1 reads LGHDT; CDR2 reads YNNKEL (reference sequence). There are 12 residues in the CDR3. V was shortened by 1 base and J by 6 bases, with 6 bases between the two germline ends. In DNA, the CDR3 is TGTGCCAGCAGCCAAGTACTCGATGGCTACACCTTC. It encodes CASSQVLDGYTF.

The chain has TRBV11-2 and TRBJ2-3; D not resolved. The CDR3 is 15 amino acids. The V gene's germline CDR1 is SGHAT and CDR2 FQNNGV. Deletions cut 1 base from V and 2 bases from J, with 10 bases between. The CDR3 DNA is TGTGCCAGCAGCTTAGGGGCCCTTTTCACAGATACGCAGTATTTT. Translation gives CASSLGALFTDTQYF.

In its sample, this clone was seen once. V gene TRBV11-2 combines with J gene TRBJ1-1; D is unclear. Germline V gene sequence: CDR1 SGHAT, CDR2 FQNNGV. The CDR3 extends over 13 amino acids. The germline V and J ends were trimmed by 2 bases and 4 bases, with 8 bases remaining between them. DNA of the CDR3: TGTGCCAGCAGCTTATATGAGGGCACTGAAGCTTTCTTT. Amino acids: CASSLYEGTEAFF.

The rearrangement joins TRBV6-2 or TRBV6-3 to TRBJ1-5, with 9 nucleotides matching TRBD1. The CDR3 consists of 18 residues. Germline CDR1 is MNHEY and CDR2 is SVGEGT. With V trimmed by 2 bases and J by 0 bases, 8 bases remained unmatched. The CDR3 sequence is CASSYVGQGRYSNQPQHF. Here the CDR3 DNA reads TGTGCCAGCAGTTACGTGGGACAGGGCCGTTATAGCAATCAGCCCCAGCATTTT.

J is TRBJ2-7 and V is TRBV19; 9 bases line up with TRBD2. V lost 6 bases, J lost 6 bases, and 9 bases stayed unmatched. This CDR3 has 14 residues. Germline V lookup: CDR1 LNHDA, CDR2 SQIVND (reference sequence). The CDR3 region has the DNA TGTGCCAGTAGCCAAGGACTAGCGTATGGCGAGCAGTACTTC. It is translated as CASSQGLAYGEQYF.

The chain has TRBV4-1 and TRBJ2-7, with 9 bases that match TRBD2. The CDR3 runs to 17 residues. Per germline, CDR1 MGHRA and CDR2 YSYEKL. J gave up 1 base and V 3 bases, and 10 bases lay outside the gene matches. This CDR3 reads CASSHLGAGGPSYEQYF. CDR3 sequence (DNA): TGCGCCAGCAGCCATCTGGGGGCGGGGGGGCCTTCCTACGAGCAGTACTTC.

The sample holds one count of this clone. The V and J genes are TRBV29-1 and TRBJ1-4; weak D call: TRBD1 (5 bases). V lost 1 base, J lost 6 bases, and 18 bases lay in between. This CDR3 has 16 amino acids. The germline gives CDR1 SQVTM, CDR2 ANQGSEA. The CDR3 bases are TGCAGCGTTGAAGTAGCGGCGGGGGAGAAGGATGAAAAACTGTTTTTT. Its translation is CSVEVAAGEKDEKLFF.

V is TRBV28 and J is TRBJ1-1, with 7 bases fitting TRBD1. CDR3 length: 16 amino acids. Germline CDR1 reads MDHEN; CDR2 reads SYDVKM. Losses at the gene ends were 5 bases for V and 5 bases for J; bases not matched to a gene: 14. The CDR3, as DNA: TGTGCCAGCAGTCTACAGGGGACGAAAGGGGCTACTGAAGCTTTCTTT. Amino acid sequence: CASSLQGTKGATEAFF.

V gene TRBV10-3 combines with J gene TRBJ1-4; TRBD1 matches 10 bases. V lost 6 bases and J lost 8; bases outside the gene matches: 3. The CDR3 has 13 amino acids. Germline V gene sequence: CDR1 ENHRY, CDR2 SYGVKD. CDR3 nucleotide sequence: TGTGCCATCAGCGGACAGGGGGAAGAAAAACTGTTTTTT. It yields the protein CAISGQGEEKLFF.

This rearrangement joins TRBV11-1 to TRBJ2-2, with TRBD2 matching 7 bases. The ends lost 5 bases at V and 7 bases at J; junction bases unmatched: 7. The CDR3 length is 14 residues. From germline, CDR1 is SGHAT and CDR2 FQDESV (reference sequence). CDR3 sequence: CASSPPWGGGELFF. Here the CDR3 DNA reads TGTGCCAGCAGCCCCCCCTGGGGGGGCGGGGAGCTGTTTTTT.

V is TRBV5-6 and J is TRBJ2-6; D remains unclear. Germline CDR1 reads SGHDT; CDR2 reads YYEEEE. Trimming left V 2 bases short and J 2 bases short, with 5 bases between. The CDR3 covers 14 residues. CDR3 residues: CASSLSTGANVLTF. Written as DNA, the CDR3 is TGTGCCAGCAGCTTATCTACTGGGGCCAACGTCCTGACTTTC.

The chain has TRBV7-7 and TRBJ2-5; 8 bases map to TRBD2. The CDR3 extends over 14 amino acids. With V trimmed by 5 bases and J by 3 bases, 5 bases remained unmatched. Germline loops: CDR1 SSHAT, CDR2 FNYEAQ (reference sequence). CDR3 amino acids: CASSRGLDKETQYF. Here the CDR3 DNA reads TGTGCCAGCAGCCGGGGACTAGATAAAGAGACCCAGTACTTC. Combining the CDR3 with reference TRBV7-7 and TRBJ2-5 gives the whole variable domain GAGVSQSPRYKVTKRGQDVTLRCDPISSHATLYWYQQALGQGPEFLTYFNYEAQPDKSGLPSDRFSAERPEGSISTLTIQRTEQRDSAMYRCASSRGLDKETQYFGPGTRLLVL.

The chain uses TRBV7-2 and TRBJ1-4; the match to TRBD1 covers 7 bases. Germline CDR1 SGHTA, CDR2 FQGNSA. J lost 4 bases, V lost 3 bases, and 2 bases had no gene match. The CDR3 loop spans 14 amino acids. This CDR3 reads CASSFDRVNEKLFF. In DNA, the CDR3 is TGTGCCAGCAGCTTCGACAGGGTTAATGAAAAACTGTTTTTT. Full variable domain (rest looked up from reference TRBV7-2 and TRBJ1-4): GAGVSQSPSNKVTEKGKDVELRCDPISGHTALYWYRQSLGQGLEFLIYFQGNSAPDKSGLPSDRFSAERTGGSVSTLTIQRTQQEDSAVYLCASSFDRVNEKLFFGSGTQLSVL.

The chain uses TRBV13 and TRBJ1-6; 9 positions match TRBD1. J was trimmed by 6 bases and V by 5 bases; bases with no gene match: 5. Germline CDR1 is PRHDT and CDR2 is FYEKMQ (reference sequence). This CDR3 is built from 15 residues. The DNA of the CDR3 is TGTGCCAGCAGCCTACAGGGGGCGCCTAATTCACCCCTCCACTTT. Translation: CASSLQGAPNSPLHF.

This clone was counted many times. This chain joins TRBV11-2 and TRBJ1-2, with no clear D. This CDR3 has 14 amino acids. Deletions cut 6 bases from V and 2 bases from J, with 13 bases between. CDR1 and CDR2 (germline): SGHAT, FQNNGV. The CDR3 spells CASRSTRHNYGYTF. As DNA, the CDR3 is TGTGCCAGCAGATCTACGAGGCACAACTATGGCTACACCTTC.

The V and J genes are TRBV3-1 (or the pseudogene TRBV3-2) and TRBJ2-7, with 11 bases matching TRBD2. CDR1 LGHDT and CDR2 YNNKEL come from the germline V gene (reference sequence). Germline trimming cut 7 bases from V and 4 bases from J; bases unmatched to any gene: 9. The CDR3 totals 15 residues. CDR3 in amino acids: CASTNMTSGMYEQYF. In DNA form, the CDR3 reads TGTGCCAGCACCAATATGACTAGCGGGATGTACGAGCAGTACTTC.

The chain carries TRBV30 and TRBJ1-3; no reliable D call. Germline V CDR1 and CDR2: GTSNPN, SVGIG (reference sequence). The CDR3 is 12 amino acids. V lost 5 bases, J lost 0 bases, and 5 bases lay in between. The CDR3 loop is CAWSYSGNTIYF. The CDR3 DNA sequence: TGTGCCTGGTCCTACTCTGGAAACACCATATATTTT.

The chain couples TRBV5-1 to TRBJ2-2; 8 bases are shared with TRBD1. The CDR3 contains 14 residues. The V gene end was trimmed by 3 bases and the J gene end by 7 bases; junction bases not matched to a gene: 5. Germline V lookup: CDR1 SGHRS, CDR2 YFSETQ. This CDR3 is CASSWTGNGGELFF. In DNA form, the CDR3 reads TGCGCCAGCAGCTGGACAGGGAATGGCGGGGAGCTGTTTTTT.

The chain employs TRBV5-1 and TRBJ1-2; the D is unclear. Germline V gene sequence: CDR1 SGHRS, CDR2 YFSETQ. The CDR3 is 14 amino acids. Trimming pared 0 bases from V and 3 bases from J, leaving 9 bases between. The DNA for the CDR3 is TGCGCCAGCAGCTTGGCCACGGGAGACTATGGCTACACCTTC. This encodes CASSLATGDYGYTF.